The T cell receptor (beta chain) under discussion was sequenced for a study of CD8+CD57+ T cells in acquired aplastic anemia. Genomic DNA acted as the template from which TCR beta VDJ combination and CDR3 sequence profiling were carried out. Using its own MiXCR run on the reads, TCRdb lists one record per CDR3 protein. This table holds 160,000 or so distinct CDR3 sequences, 45% to 50% found once. In its sample, this clonotype was seen once. An expansion of CD8+CD57+ cells by flow cytometry had been shown in patients chosen for sequencing. The receptor was isolated from a human donor with aplastic anemia. Sequenced: sorted CD4+, CD8+, or CD8+CD57+ T cells (not recorded which) from PBMCs.

The CDR3 nucleotides read TGTGCCAGCAGCTTATTCAATCAGCCCCAGCATTTT. Its protein product is CASSLFNQPQHF. This chain links TRBV7-9 with TRBJ1-5, with no clear D. CDR3 size: 12 residues. Germline V lookup: CDR1 SEHNR, CDR2 FQNEAQ (reference sequence). Trimming took 2 bases from V and 3 from J, leaving 2 bases between them.